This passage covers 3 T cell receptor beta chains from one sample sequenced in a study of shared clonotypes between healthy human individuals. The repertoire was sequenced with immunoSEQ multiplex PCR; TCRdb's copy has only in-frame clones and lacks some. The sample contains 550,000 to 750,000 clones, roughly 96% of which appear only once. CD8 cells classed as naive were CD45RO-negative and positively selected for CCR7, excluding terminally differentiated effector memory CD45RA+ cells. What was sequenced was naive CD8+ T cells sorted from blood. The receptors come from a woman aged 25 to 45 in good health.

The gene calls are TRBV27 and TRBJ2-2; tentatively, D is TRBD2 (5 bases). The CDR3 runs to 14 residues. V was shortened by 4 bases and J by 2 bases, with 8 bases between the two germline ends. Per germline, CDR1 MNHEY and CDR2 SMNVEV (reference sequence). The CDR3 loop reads CASSYGRNTGELFF. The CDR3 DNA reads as TGTGCCAGCAGTTATGGGAGAAACACCGGGGAGCTGTTTTTT.

The DNA of the CDR3 is TGTGCCAGCAGCCGACTAGGGGACGGTACCTACGAGCAGTACTTC. Its protein product is CASSRLGDGTYEQYF. The chain joins TRBV27 to TRBJ2-7, with a tentative D call TRBD2 (6 bases). From germline, CDR1 is MNHEY and CDR2 SMNVEV (reference sequence). This CDR3 spans 15 amino acids. The V gene lost 6 bases and the J gene lost 2 bases, with 17 bases spanning the gap.

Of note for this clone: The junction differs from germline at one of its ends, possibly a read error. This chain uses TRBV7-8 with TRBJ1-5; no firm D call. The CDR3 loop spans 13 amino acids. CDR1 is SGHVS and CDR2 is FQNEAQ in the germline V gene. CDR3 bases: TGTGCCAGCAGCCCCGAAAGGCCTCCCCCCAGTTATTTT. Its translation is CASSPERPPPSYF.